This T cell receptor beta chain was documented in a study of cytomegalovirus exposure and HLA in healthy donors. About the research overall: HLA-typed donors were the source of 82 million or so unique TCRs, which an early data release held.

Researchers ran the PCR with 60 Vbeta and 13 Jbeta primers. Sequenced by immunoSEQ multiplex PCR; TCRdb stores in-frame clones only, minus some. There are about 190,000 clones in the sample; about 13% occur only once, and about 8% lies in the top ten. Germline V CDR1 and CDR2: MNHEY, SMNVEV (reference sequence). CDR3 length: 14 residues. V shed 6 bases and J 0 bases; nucleotides not matched to a gene: 3. Regarding the study as a whole: Exclusion as indistinguishable affected some V segments, including TRBV6-2 and TRBV6-3. The authors reported that TCR beta sequences could predict HLA-A and HLA-B alleles. These predictions were accurate for most subjects in the first cohort.

The sample holds a few counts of this clone. Its antigen remains unidentified. The sequence came from a man between 45 and 60 years old in good health and CMV-seropositive. Sequencing input: PBMCs. The chain has TRBV27 and TRBJ1-1, with 8 bases identical to TRBD1. The CDR3 DNA is TGTGCCAGCAGCCGACAGGGGATGAACACTGAAGCTTTCTTT. Protein product: CASSRQGMNTEAFF.